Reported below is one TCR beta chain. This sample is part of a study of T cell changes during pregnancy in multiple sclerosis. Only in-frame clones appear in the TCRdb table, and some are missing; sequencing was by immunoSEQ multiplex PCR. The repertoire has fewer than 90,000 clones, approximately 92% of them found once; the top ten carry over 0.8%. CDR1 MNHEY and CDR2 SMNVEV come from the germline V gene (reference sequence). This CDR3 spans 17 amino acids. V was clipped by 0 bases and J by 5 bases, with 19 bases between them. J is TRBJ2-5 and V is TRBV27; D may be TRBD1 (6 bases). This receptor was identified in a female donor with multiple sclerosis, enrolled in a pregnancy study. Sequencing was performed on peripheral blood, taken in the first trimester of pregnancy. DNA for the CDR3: TGTGCCAGCAGTTTATCGAGTGCGGCAGGGGAGAGGGAGACCCAGTACTTC. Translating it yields CASSLSSAAGERETQYF.